A single sample is the source of the 7 T cell receptor beta chains below, sequenced in a study of blood T cell repertoires in COVID-19 (TCRdb year 2020). Library method: the immunoSEQ multiplex PCR assay. Held by TCRdb, this immuneACCESS table contains in-frame sequences only and omits some clones. Under half of the omission traces to an unresolved V gene where checked; the cause of the rest is unknown. This sample comprises about 67,000 clones, 87% of them detected only once. The ten largest clones add up to approximately 8% of the sample. Material: peripheral blood. The receptors originated from a man aged 50-59 years with active COVID-19.

J is TRBJ2-7 and V is TRBV6-5; possible D gene TRBD1, 6 bases. Trimming took off 6 bases at V and 0 bases at J, with 6 bases between the two ends. The CDR3 is made up of 12 amino acids. CDR1 is MNHEY, CDR2 SVGAGI, per germline. CDR3 nucleotides: TGTGCCAGCAGGGGACACTCCTACGAGCAGTACTTC. Amino acid sequence: CASRGHSYEQYF.

The chain links TRBV7-2 to TRBJ2-3, with 8 nucleotides matching TRBD2. V lost 3 bases to trimming and J lost 6 bases; unmatched junction nucleotides: 5. The CDR3 consists of 14 residues. Germline V gene sequence: CDR1 SGHTA, CDR2 FQGNSA. The CDR3 DNA reads TGTGCCAGCAGCTTGGGACTAGGTGGGGATACGCAGTATTTT. Its protein is CASSLGLGGDTQYF.

This clone was detected only once. The chain has TRBV7-9 and TRBJ2-5; D is perhaps TRBD2 (7 bases). The germline V gene has CDR1 SEHNR and CDR2 FQNEAQ (reference sequence). This CDR3 has 13 residues. Trimming stripped 3 bases from V and 4 bases from J, with 9 bases between. CDR3 DNA: TGTGCCAGCAGCTTGGCGGGGGCAGAGACCCAGTACTTC. Translation: CASSLAGAETQYF.

The chain couples TRBV24-1 to TRBJ2-5; 14 bases line up with TRBD2. Trimming cost V 4 bases and J 0 bases; bases outside gene matches: 6. The CDR3 loop spans 18 amino acids. Germline-derived CDR1 and CDR2 are KGHDR and SFDVKD. The CDR3 sequence: CATSDPRTSGGNQETQYF. In DNA form, the CDR3 reads TGTGCCACCAGTGACCCTCGGACTAGCGGGGGGAACCAAGAGACCCAGTACTTC.

The chain carries TRBV9 and TRBJ2-3, with D maybe TRBD2 (5 bases). V was trimmed by 0 bases and J by 6 bases, leaving 17 bases between them. Germline values: CDR1 SGDLS, CDR2 YYNGEE. This CDR3 is 16 amino acids long. CDR3 sequence: CASSVGSSLAGDTQYF. In DNA form, the CDR3 reads TGTGCCAGCAGCGTAGGATCTAGCCTGGCCGGGGATACGCAGTATTTT.

Only a few counts were recorded for this clone. The genes are TRBV4-3 and TRBJ2-7; 7 nucleotides agree with TRBD2. The germline V gene has CDR1 LGHNA and CDR2 YSLEER. After removal of 5 bases from V and 3 bases from J, the junction contained 10 bases not matched to a gene. CDR3 length equals 15 residues. The CDR3 sequence: CASSFSSASGYEQYF. CDR3 in DNA: TGCGCCAGCAGCTTCTCTTCGGCTAGCGGCTACGAGCAGTACTTC.

V gene TRBV7-2 combines with J gene TRBJ1-4; 8 positions agree with TRBD1. The ends lost 2 bases at V and 3 bases at J; junction bases unmatched: 5. CDR3 length equals 16 residues. Germline CDR1 and CDR2: SGHTA and FQGNSA. The CDR3: CASSLFRGLSNEKLFF. The CDR3 DNA reads as TGTGCCAGCAGCTTATTCAGGGGGCTATCTAATGAAAAACTGTTTTTT.